The rows below give T cell receptor beta chains drawn from one sample of a study of control samples from healthy donors and cancer patients. Profiling relied on immunoSEQ multiplex PCR, and the TCRdb table lists in-frame clones only, not all of them. The sample shows around 100,000 clones, over 85% of them seen only once. The source material was blood. Source of these receptors: a human donor in good health. The donor label of this sample is uncertain. Both conserved end residues are part of each CDR3. A D gene is named only where the DNA matches it firmly. Where a row states a size, it is once, few, many or the class of an expanded clone; other rows omit it.

>TRBV7-2|TRBJ2-3|TRBD2|once
TGTGCCAGCAGCTTAACGAGCGGGGGGGCTACTAGCACAGATACGCAGTATTTT
CASSLTSGGATSTDTQYF
>TRBV29-1|TRBJ1-2|.|.
TGCAGCGTTGAAGTAGGGTCTGGTGGCTACACCTTC
CSVEVGSGGYTF
>TRBV27|TRBJ2-5|.|.
TGTGCCAGCAGTTCGGGGGACGTTCAAGAGACCCAGTACTTC
CASSSGDVQETQYF
>TRBV9|TRBJ2-2|.|.
TGTGCCAGCAGCGTAAGTCACTCGGGCACCGGGGAGCTGTTTTTT
CASSVSHSGTGELFF
>TRBV5-4|TRBJ2-4|.|.
TGTGCCAGCAGCTTGGGAGGTGGCATTCAGTACTTC
CASSLGGGIQYF
>TRBV30|TRBJ2-7|.|.
TGTGCTGGGGGCAGGGACGAGCAGTACTTC
CAGGRDEQYF
>TRBV9|TRBJ2-2|.|.
TGTGCCAGCAGCGTAGCAGGGGCTGGGACCGGGGAGCTGTTTTTT
CASSVAGAGTGELFF
>TRBV27|TRBJ2-3|.|.
TGTGCCAGCAGTTTTGGGGGTGGCCCCCGATCTGATACGCAGTATTTT
CASSFGGGPRSDTQYF
>TRBV7-6|TRBJ2-1|TRBD2|.
TGTGCCAGCAGCCCCCTTATCAATCTAGCGGGGGGTGAGCAGTTCTTC
CASSPLINLAGGEQFF
>TRBV27|TRBJ1-2|.|.
TGTGCCAGCAGGGACCCGGGGTTTAACTATGGCTACACCTTC
CASRDPGFNYGYTF
>TRBV6-2/TRBV6-3|TRBJ1-1|.|.
TGTGCCAGCAGTCGTCGGGGATGGGACACTGAAGCTTTCTTT
CASSRRGWDTEAFF
>TRBV6-5|TRBJ1-4|.|once
TGTGCCAGCTCAGGGAGGGTTGCTAATGAAAAACTGTTTTTT
CASSGRVANEKLFF
>TRBV5-5|TRBJ1-6|.|.
TGTGCCAGCAACCCAATCGGAACCTATAATTCACCCCTCCACTTT
CASNPIGTYNSPLHF
>TRBV5-1|TRBJ1-4|.|.
TGCGCCAGCAGCTTGAACCCCAACAGGACTCCTAATGAAAAACTGTTTTTT
CASSLNPNRTPNEKLFF
>TRBV29-1|TRBJ2-5|.|.
TGCAGCGTTGAAGATTTAGGGGGGGGGCCGGTTGAGACCCAGTACTTC
CSVEDLGGGPVETQYF
>TRBV2|TRBJ1-5|TRBD1|.
TGTGCCAGCACCTGGACAGGAGGAAATCAGCCCCAGCATTTT
CASTWTGGNQPQHF
>TRBV19|TRBJ1-5|.|few
TGTGCCAGTAGTATACGAGGAGGGCAGCCCCAGCATTTT
CASSIRGGQPQHF
>TRBV9|TRBJ1-2|TRBD1|.
TGTGCCAGCAGCGGACAGGGAATACGCTATGGCTACACCTTC
CASSGQGIRYGYTF
>TRBV6-4|TRBJ2-1|TRBD2|.
TGTGCCAGCAGTGACTCTACGACTAGCCCCCATGAGCAGTTCTTC
CASSDSTTSPHEQFF
>TRBV5-8|TRBJ1-1|.|.
TGTGCCAGCAGCTTGGCATTTCTCGAAGACATGAACACTGAAGCTTTCTTT
CASSLAFLEDMNTEAFF
>TRBV3-1/TRBV3-2|TRBJ1-1|TRBD1|few
TGTGCCAGCAGCCAGGGTGATGTCCAGGGGGGACATGAAGCTTTCTTT
CASSQGDVQGGHEAFF
>TRBV19|TRBJ2-1|.|.
TGTGCCAGTAGCCCAGGACGAGAGGCCGGTGAGCAGTTCTTC
CASSPGREAGEQFF